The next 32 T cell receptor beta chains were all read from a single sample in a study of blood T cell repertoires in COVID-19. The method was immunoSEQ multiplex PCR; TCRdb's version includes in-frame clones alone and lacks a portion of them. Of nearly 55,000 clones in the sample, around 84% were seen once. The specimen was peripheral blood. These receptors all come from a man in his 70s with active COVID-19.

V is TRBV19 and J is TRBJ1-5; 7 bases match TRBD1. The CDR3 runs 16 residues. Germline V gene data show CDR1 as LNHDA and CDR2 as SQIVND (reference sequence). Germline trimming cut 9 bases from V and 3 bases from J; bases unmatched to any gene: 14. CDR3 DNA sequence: TGTGCCAGCGCGACAGGGAGGTTCGGGGCCAATCAGCCCCAGCATTTT. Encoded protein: CASATGRFGANQPQHF.

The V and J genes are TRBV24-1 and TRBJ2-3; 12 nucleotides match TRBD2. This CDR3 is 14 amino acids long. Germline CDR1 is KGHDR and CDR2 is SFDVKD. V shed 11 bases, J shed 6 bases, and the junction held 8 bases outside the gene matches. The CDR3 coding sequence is TGTGCCATCCGACTAGCGGGGGTCATGGATACGCAGTATTTT. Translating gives CAIRLAGVMDTQYF.

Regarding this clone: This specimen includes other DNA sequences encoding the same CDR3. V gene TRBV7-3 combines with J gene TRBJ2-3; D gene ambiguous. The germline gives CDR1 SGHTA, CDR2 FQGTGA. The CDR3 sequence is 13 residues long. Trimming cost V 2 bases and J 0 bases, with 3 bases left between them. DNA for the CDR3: TGTGCCAGCAGCTTACTAAGCACAGATACGCAGTATTTT. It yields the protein CASSLLSTDTQYF.

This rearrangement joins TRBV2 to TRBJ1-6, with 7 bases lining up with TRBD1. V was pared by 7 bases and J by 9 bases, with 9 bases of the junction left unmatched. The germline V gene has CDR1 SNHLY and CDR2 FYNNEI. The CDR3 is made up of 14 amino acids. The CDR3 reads CASTADRSFSPLHF. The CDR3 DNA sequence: TGTGCCAGCACTGCGGACAGGTCCTTTTCACCCCTCCACTTT.

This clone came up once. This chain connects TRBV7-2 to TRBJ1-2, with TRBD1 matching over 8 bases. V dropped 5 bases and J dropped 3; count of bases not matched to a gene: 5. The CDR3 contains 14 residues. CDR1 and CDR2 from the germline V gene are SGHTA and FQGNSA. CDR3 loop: CASSLGQGDYGYTF. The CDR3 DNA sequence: TGTGCCAGCAGCCTCGGACAGGGCGACTATGGCTACACCTTC.

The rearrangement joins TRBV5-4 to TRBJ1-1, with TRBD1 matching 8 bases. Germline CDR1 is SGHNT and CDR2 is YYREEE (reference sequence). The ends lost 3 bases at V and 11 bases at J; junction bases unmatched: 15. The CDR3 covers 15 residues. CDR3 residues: CASSSGTGPRWGAFF. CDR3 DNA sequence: TGTGCCAGCAGCTCAGGGACAGGCCCTCGGTGGGGGGCTTTCTTT.

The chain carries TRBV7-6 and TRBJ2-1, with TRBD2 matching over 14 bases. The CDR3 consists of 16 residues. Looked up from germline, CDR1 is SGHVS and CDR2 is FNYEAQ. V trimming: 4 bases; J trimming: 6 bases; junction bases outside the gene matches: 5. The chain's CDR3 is CASSSTSGGASNEQFF. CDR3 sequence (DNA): TGTGCCAGCAGCTCGACTAGCGGGGGGGCAAGCAATGAGCAGTTCTTC. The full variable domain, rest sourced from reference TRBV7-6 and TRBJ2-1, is GAGVSQSPRYKVTKRGQDVALRCDPISGHVSLYWYRQALGQGPEFLTYFNYEAQQDKSGLPNDRFSAERPEGSISTLTIQRTEQRDSAMYRCASSSTSGGASNEQFFGPGTRLTVL.

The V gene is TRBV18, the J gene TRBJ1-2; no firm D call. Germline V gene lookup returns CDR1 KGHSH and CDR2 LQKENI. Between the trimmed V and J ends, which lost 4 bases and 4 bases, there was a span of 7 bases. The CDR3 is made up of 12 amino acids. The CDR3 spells CASSLEGYGYTF. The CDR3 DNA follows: TGTGCCAGCTCACTGGAGGGCTATGGCTACACCTTC.

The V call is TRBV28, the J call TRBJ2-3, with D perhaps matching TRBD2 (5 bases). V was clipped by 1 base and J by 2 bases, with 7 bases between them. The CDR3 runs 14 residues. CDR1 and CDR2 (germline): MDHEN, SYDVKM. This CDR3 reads CASSLSSTTDTQYF. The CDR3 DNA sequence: TGTGCCAGCAGTTTATCTAGCACCACAGATACGCAGTATTTT.

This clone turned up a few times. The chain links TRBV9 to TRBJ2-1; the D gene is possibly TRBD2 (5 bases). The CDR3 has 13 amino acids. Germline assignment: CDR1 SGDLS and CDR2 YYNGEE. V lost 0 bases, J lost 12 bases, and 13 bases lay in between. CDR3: CASSVDQTTGQFF. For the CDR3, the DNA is TGTGCCAGCAGCGTAGATCAGACTACGGGGCAGTTCTTC. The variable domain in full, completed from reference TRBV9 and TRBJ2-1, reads DSGVTQTPKHLITATGQRVTLRCSPRSGDLSVYWYQQSLDQGLQFLIQYYNGEERAKGNILERFSAQQFPDLHSELNLSSLELGDSALYFCASSVDQTTGQFFGPGTRLTVL.

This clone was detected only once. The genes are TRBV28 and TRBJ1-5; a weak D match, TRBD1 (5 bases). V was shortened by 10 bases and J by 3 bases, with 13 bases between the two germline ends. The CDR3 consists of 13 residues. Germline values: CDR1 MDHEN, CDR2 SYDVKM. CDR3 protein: CATEDSLNQPQHF. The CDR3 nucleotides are TGTGCCACCGAAGACAGTCTCAATCAGCCCCAGCATTTT.

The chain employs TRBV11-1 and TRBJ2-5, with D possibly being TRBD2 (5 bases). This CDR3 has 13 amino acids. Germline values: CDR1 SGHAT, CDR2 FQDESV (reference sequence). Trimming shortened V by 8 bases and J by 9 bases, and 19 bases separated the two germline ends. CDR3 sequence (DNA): TGTGCCAGCGGAGAGAGGGCCGGGCATCCCCAGTACTTC. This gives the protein CASGERAGHPQYF.

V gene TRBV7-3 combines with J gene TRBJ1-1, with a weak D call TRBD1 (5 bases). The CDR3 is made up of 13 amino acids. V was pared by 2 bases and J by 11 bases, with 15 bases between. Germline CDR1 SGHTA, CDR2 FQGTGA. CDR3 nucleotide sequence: TGTGCCAGCAGCTTAGGGGGGGATAGTCTGGCTTTCTTT. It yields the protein CASSLGGDSLAFF.

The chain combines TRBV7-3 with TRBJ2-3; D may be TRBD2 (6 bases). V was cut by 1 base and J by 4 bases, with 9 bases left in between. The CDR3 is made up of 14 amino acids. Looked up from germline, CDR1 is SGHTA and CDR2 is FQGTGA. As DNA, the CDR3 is TGTGCCAGCAGCTTAAGGCCTAGCGCAGATACGCAGTATTTT. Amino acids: CASSLRPSADTQYF. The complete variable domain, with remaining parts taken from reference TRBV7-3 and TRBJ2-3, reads GAGVSQTPSNKVTEKGKYVELRCDPISGHTALYWYRQSLGQGPEFLIYFQGTGAADDSGLPNDRFFAVRPEGSVSTLKIQRTERGDSAVYLCASSLRPSADTQYFGPGTRLTVL.

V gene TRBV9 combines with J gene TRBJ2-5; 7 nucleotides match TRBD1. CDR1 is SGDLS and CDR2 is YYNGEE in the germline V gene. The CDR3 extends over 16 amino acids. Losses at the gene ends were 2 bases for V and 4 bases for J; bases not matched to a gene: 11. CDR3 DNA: TGTGCCAGCAGCGTCGCGGCAGGGGGTTTTTCAGAGACCCAGTACTTC. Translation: CASSVAAGGFSETQYF. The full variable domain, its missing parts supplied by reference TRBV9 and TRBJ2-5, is DSGVTQTPKHLITATGQRVTLRCSPRSGDLSVYWYQQSLDQGLQFLIQYYNGEERAKGNILERFSAQQFPDLHSELNLSSLELGDSALYFCASSVAAGGFSETQYFGPGTRLLVL.

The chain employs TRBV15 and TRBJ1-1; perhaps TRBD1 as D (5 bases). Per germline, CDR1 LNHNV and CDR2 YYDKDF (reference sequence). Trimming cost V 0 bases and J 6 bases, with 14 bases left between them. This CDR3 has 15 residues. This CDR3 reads CATSRDGGGMAEAFF. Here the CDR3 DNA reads TGTGCCACCAGCAGAGATGGGGGGGGGATGGCTGAAGCTTTCTTT.

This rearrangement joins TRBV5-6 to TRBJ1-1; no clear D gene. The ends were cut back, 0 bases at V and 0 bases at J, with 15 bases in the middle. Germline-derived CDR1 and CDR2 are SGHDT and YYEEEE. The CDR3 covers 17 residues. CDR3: CASSLGPPPSLNTEAFF. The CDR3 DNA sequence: TGTGCCAGCAGCTTGGGCCCCCCCCCGAGTTTGAACACTGAAGCTTTCTTT.

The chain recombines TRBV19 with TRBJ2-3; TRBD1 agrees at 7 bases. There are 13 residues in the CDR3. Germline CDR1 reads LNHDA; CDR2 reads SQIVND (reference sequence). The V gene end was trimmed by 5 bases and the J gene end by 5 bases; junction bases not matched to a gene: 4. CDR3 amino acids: CASSPYRGDTQYF. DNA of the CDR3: TGTGCCAGTAGTCCGTACAGGGGAGATACGCAGTATTTT.

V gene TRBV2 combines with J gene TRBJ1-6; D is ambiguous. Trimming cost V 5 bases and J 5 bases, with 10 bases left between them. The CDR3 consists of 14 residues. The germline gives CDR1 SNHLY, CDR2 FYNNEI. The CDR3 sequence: CASSWVGDNSPLHF. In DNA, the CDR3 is TGTGCCAGCAGTTGGGTCGGGGATAATTCACCCCTCCACTTT. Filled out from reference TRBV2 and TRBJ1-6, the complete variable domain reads EPEVTQTPSHQVTQMGQEVILRCVPISNHLYFYWYRQILGQKVEFLVSFYNNEISEKSEIFDDQFSVERPDGSNFTLKIRSTKLEDSAMYFCASSWVGDNSPLHFGNGTRLTVT.

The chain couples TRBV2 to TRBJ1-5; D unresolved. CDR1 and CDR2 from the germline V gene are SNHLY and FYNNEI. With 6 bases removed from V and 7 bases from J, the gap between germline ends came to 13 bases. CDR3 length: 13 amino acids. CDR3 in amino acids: CASRLDAGQPQHF. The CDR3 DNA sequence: TGTGCCAGCAGGCTCGACGCAGGCCAGCCCCAGCATTTT. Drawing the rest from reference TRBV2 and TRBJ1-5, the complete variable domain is EPEVTQTPSHQVTQMGQEVILRCVPISNHLYFYWYRQILGQKVEFLVSFYNNEISEKSEIFDDQFSVERPDGSNFTLKIRSTKLEDSAMYFCASRLDAGQPQHFGDGTRLSIL.

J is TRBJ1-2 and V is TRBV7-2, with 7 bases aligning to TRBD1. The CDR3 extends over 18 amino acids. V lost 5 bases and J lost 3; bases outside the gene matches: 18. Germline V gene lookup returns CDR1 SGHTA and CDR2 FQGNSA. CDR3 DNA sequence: TGTGCCAGCAGCCCAGGACTGGCAGGGGGGCCCCTTGACTATGGCTACACCTTC. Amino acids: CASSPGLAGGPLDYGYTF.

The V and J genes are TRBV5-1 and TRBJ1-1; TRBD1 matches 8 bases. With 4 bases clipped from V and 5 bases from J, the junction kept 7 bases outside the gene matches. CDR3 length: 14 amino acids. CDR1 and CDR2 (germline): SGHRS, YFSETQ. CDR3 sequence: CASSKTGAGTEAFF. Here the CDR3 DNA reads TGCGCCAGCAGCAAGACAGGGGCGGGAACTGAAGCTTTCTTT. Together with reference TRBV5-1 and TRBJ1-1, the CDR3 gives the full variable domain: KAGVTQTPRYLIKTRGQQVTLSCSPISGHRSVSWYQQTPGQGLQFLFEYFSETQRNKGNFPGRFSGRQFSNSRSEMNVSTLELGDSALYLCASSKTGAGTEAFFGQGTRLTVV.

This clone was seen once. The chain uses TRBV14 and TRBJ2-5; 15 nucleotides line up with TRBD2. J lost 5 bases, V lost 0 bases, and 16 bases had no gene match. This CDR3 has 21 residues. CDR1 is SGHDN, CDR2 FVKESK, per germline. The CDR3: CASSQDPPVGTSGGPGETQYF. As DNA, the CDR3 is TGTGCCAGCAGCCAAGACCCCCCGGTAGGGACTAGCGGGGGGCCGGGGGAGACCCAGTACTTC.

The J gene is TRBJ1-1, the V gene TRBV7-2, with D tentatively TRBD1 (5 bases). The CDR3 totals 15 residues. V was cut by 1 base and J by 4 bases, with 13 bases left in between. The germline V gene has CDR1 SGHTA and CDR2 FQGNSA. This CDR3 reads CASSLVSGGVTEAFF. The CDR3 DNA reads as TGTGCCAGCAGCTTAGTTTCGGGGGGTGTCACTGAAGCTTTCTTT.

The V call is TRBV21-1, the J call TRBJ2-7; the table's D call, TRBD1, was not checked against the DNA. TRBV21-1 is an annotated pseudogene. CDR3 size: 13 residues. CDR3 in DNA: TGTGCCAGCAGCAATAGGGGGCTGGACGAGCAGTACTTC. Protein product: CASSNRGLDEQYF.

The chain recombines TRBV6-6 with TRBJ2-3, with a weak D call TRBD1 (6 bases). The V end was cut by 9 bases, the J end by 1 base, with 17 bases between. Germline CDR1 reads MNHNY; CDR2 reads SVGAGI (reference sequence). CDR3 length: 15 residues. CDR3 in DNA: TGTGCCAGTTGGGGCCAAGGGGGTGGCACAGATACGCAGTATTTT. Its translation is CASWGQGGGTDTQYF.

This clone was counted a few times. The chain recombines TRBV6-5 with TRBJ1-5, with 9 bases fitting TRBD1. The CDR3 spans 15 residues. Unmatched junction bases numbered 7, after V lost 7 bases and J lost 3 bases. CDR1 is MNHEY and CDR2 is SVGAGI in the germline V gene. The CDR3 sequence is CASIGRTGDNQPQHF. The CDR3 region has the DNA TGTGCCAGCATTGGAAGGACAGGGGACAATCAGCCCCAGCATTTT.

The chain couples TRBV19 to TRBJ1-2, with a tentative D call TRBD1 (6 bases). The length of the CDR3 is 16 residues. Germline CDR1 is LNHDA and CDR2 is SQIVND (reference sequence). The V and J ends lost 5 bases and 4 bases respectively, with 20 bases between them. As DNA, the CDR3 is TGTGCCAGTAGTGCCCCGCGGACAGATCTTGGCTATGGCTACACCTTC. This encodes CASSAPRTDLGYGYTF.

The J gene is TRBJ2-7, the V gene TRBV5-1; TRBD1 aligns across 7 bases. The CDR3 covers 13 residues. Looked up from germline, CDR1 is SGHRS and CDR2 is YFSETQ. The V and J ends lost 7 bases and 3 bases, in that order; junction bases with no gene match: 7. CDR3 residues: CASWGTVSYEQYF. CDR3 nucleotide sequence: TGCGCCAGCTGGGGGACAGTCAGCTACGAGCAGTACTTC.

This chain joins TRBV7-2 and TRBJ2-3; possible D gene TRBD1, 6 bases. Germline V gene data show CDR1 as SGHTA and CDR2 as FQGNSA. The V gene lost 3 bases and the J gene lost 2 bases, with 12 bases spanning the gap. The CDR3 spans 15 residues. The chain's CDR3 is CASSLRTAYTDTQYF. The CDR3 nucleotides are TGTGCCAGCAGCTTGAGGACAGCCTACACAGATACGCAGTATTTT.

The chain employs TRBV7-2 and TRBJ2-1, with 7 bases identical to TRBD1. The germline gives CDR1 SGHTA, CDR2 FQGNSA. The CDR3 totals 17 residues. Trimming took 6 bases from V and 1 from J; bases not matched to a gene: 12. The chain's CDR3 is CASRPKGAGGSYNEQFF. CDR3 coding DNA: TGTGCCAGCAGACCAAAGGGGGCTGGGGGATCCTACAATGAGCAGTTCTTC.

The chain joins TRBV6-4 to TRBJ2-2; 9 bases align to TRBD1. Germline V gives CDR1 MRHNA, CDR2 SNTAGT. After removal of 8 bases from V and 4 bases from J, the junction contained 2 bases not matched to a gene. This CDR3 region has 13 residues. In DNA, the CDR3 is TGTGCCAGCGGGACAGGGATCACCGGGGAGCTGTTTTTT. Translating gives CASGTGITGELFF.